A selection of T cell receptor beta chains follows, all from one sample in a study of blood T cell repertoires in COVID-19. The protocol was immunoSEQ multiplex PCR, while the TCRdb copy is restricted to in-frame clones and leaves out a portion. Counted here are 100,000 to 150,000 clones, roughly 88% occurring once; the ten biggest clones make up under 13%. Sequencing used peripheral blood. These receptors all come from a man aged 50 or older with acute or convalescent COVID-19. The CDR3 runs from the conserved cysteine through the conserved F or W. Clone size appears in some rows only: once, few, many, or a class for an expanded clone.

-,TRBJ1-2,TRBV20-1,CSAYQGYGYTF
-,TRBJ1-1,TRBV14,CASSQDLRTEAFF
-,TRBJ2-1,TRBV5-1,CASSLASGSYNEQFF
-,TRBJ1-1,TRBV18,CASSLNRDTEAFF
-,TRBJ2-7,TRBV5-1,CASSLAPGNYEQYF
-,TRBJ1-1,TRBV11-2,CASSFRQGNTEAFF
-,TRBJ1-4,TRBV5-1,CASSPTGVGGEKLFF
-,TRBJ1-1,TRBV5-4,CASSFPGNTEAFF
-,TRBJ1-2,TRBV7-2,CASSLWTGGQSRYTF
-,TRBJ1-2,TRBV5-1,CASSLKDGSYGYTF
-,TRBJ1-3,TRBV5-6,CASSQRLGNTIYF
few,TRBJ1-6,TRBV9,CASSVTPRGSYNSPLHF
-,TRBJ2-3,TRBV5-4,CASSAAGETDTQYF
-,TRBJ2-1,TRBV7-2,CASNLAHVSYNEQFF
-,TRBJ2-5,TRBV18,CASSPWDRGPETQYF
-,TRBJ2-1,TRBV4-1,CASSQDGSQPRSPYNEQFF
-,TRBJ2-6,TRBV10-3,CAIRDFGTGTSGANVLTF
-,TRBJ2-2,TRBV9,CASSVASGGAGGELFF
-,TRBJ2-2,TRBV28,CASSFERGTGELFF
-,TRBJ1-2,TRBV15,CATSRDQVVDYGYTF
-,TRBJ2-5,TRBV5-6,CASHVTGIPRETQYF
-,TRBJ1-2,TRBV18,CASSPRGAAVANYGYTF
-,TRBJ1-3,TRBV5-5,CASSSQGNGNTIYF
-,TRBJ2-1,TRBV3-1/TRBV3-2,CASSPPLGGSSYNEQFF
few,TRBJ1-1,TRBV30,CAWSIPGQAFTEAFF
once,TRBJ2-1,TRBV5-1,CASRPAGNSYNEQFF
-,TRBJ1-2,TRBV7-2,CASSPSRANYGYTF
-,TRBJ2-1,TRBV2,CASSETDGVQFF
-,TRBJ1-1,TRBV20-1,CSASAGGPSTEAFF
-,TRBJ1-6,TRBV6-5,CASSYQMVSVNSPLHF
-,TRBJ2-5,TRBV29-1,CSVQREQETQYF
once,TRBJ1-4,TRBV28,CASSLSGSGEKLFF
-,TRBJ1-2,TRBV14,CASSRPGTGTYGYTF
-,TRBJ1-1,TRBV2,CASRDQNTEAFF
-,TRBJ1-5,TRBV15,CATRKEGGNQPQHF
-,TRBJ1-6,TRBV27,CASSSLIGEQGTYNSPLHF
-,TRBJ2-2,TRBV7-2,CASSLEPVANTGELFF
-,TRBJ1-4,TRBV6-5,CASSPLGAKLFF
-,TRBJ1-4,TRBV4-1,CASSQQYPGAEGKKLFF
-,TRBJ2-7,TRBV12-3/TRBV12-4,CASAGGDLGEQYF
-,TRBJ1-2,TRBV2,CASSESQTDYYGYTF
-,TRBJ2-3,TRBV19,CASKVGPTQYF
-,TRBJ1-6,TRBV2,CASKGNQGSPLHF
-,TRBJ1-1,TRBV19,CASSRGGTWNAYTEAFF
-,TRBJ2-7,TRBV7-3,CASSLLVGGIHEQYF